Below are 25 T cell receptor beta chains sequenced from a single sample in a study of CD8+CD57+ T cells in acquired aplastic anemia. For CDR3 and TCR beta VDJ profiling, genomic DNA was the template used. TCRdb ran MiXCR on the reads and lists one entry per CDR3 protein. The table has fewer than 200,000 distinct CDR3 sequences, about 64% seen once; the top ten hold 40% to 60%. The authors sequenced patients whose flow cytometry had shown CD8+CD57+ cell expansion. Source material: sorted CD4+, CD8+, or CD8+CD57+ T cells (not recorded which) from PBMCs. The receptors stem from a human donor with aplastic anemia.

The gene calls are TRBV7-8 and TRBJ2-5; perhaps D is TRBD1 or TRBD2 (5 bases each). Trimming shortened V by 3 bases and J by 1 base, and 15 bases separated the two germline ends. The germline gives CDR1 SGHVS, CDR2 FQNEAQ. This CDR3 spans 16 amino acids. The CDR3 region is CASSFTGTQFQETQYF. CDR3 nucleotide sequence: TGTGCCAGCAGCTTTACCGGGACCCAATTCCAAGAGACCCAGTACTTC.

The rearrangement uses TRBV7-6 and TRBJ2-5; D is unclear. CDR3 length: 14 amino acids. Germline assignment: CDR1 SGHVS and CDR2 FNYEAQ. Trimming took 5 bases from V and 5 from J, leaving 15 bases between them. This CDR3 is CASSRDSMIETQYF. The CDR3 DNA sequence: TGTGCCAGCAGCCGCGATTCTATGATTGAGACCCAGTACTTC. Drawing the rest from reference TRBV7-6 and TRBJ2-5, the complete variable domain is GAGVSQSPRYKVTKRGQDVALRCDPISGHVSLYWYRQALGQGPEFLTYFNYEAQQDKSGLPNDRFSAERPEGSISTLTIQRTEQRDSAMYRCASSRDSMIETQYFGPGTRLLVL.

The CDR3 sequence is CASSVGRAPDTQYF. CDR3 DNA: TGTGCCAGCAGTGTAGGGAGGGCCCCAGATACGCAGTATTTT. The chain combines TRBV2 with TRBJ2-3; 7 nucleotides agree with TRBD2. The CDR3 has 14 residues. The V gene's germline CDR1 is SNHLY and CDR2 FYNNEI. The ends lost 4 bases at V and 4 bases at J; junction bases unmatched: 5.

This clonotype was picked up a small number of times. The rearrangement uses TRBV5-1 and TRBJ1-6, with 7 positions matching TRBD1. This CDR3 contains 15 residues. V lost 4 bases, J lost 5 bases, and 6 bases stayed unmatched. CDR1 is SGHRS, CDR2 YFSETQ, per germline. The DNA of the CDR3 is TGCGCCAGCAGCCTGGGACAGATGAATAATTCACCCCTCCACTTT. Translated, it gives CASSLGQMNNSPLHF. Looking up the rest from reference TRBV5-1 and TRBJ1-6 gives the full variable domain: KAGVTQTPRYLIKTRGQQVTLSCSPISGHRSVSWYQQTPGQGLQFLFEYFSETQRNKGNFPGRFSGRQFSNSRSEMNVSTLELGDSALYLCASSLGQMNNSPLHFGNGTRLTVT.

The chain uses TRBV10-1 and TRBJ2-3; 10 bases agree with TRBD2. After removal of 8 bases from V and 4 bases from J, the junction contained 6 bases not matched to a gene. This CDR3 comprises 14 residues. Germline V gene data show CDR1 as WNHNN and CDR2 as SYGVQD (reference sequence). The CDR3 protein is CASVASGSPDTQYF. The CDR3 DNA follows: TGCGCCAGCGTGGCTAGCGGGAGTCCAGATACGCAGTATTTT.

The chain combines TRBV7-6 with TRBJ2-3; 11 positions match TRBD2. The CDR3 is 16 residues long. J gave up 2 bases and V 1 base, and 2 bases lay outside the gene matches. Germline V gene data show CDR1 as SGHVS and CDR2 as FNYEAQ. CDR3 loop: CASSLGLAGFTDTQYF. The CDR3 region has the DNA TGTGCCAGCAGCTTAGGACTAGCGGGGTTCACAGATACGCAGTATTTT.

CDR3: CSARGTADDYEQYF. The CDR3 DNA follows: TGCAGTGCTAGAGGGACAGCAGACGACTACGAGCAGTACTTC. The rearrangement links TRBV20-1 to TRBJ2-7; TRBD1 is a possible D gene (6 bases). In germline, CDR1 is DFQATT, CDR2 SNEGSKA (reference sequence). The CDR3 covers 14 residues. V was clipped by 1 base and J by 3 bases, with 13 bases between them.

The chain has TRBV10-3 and TRBJ2-2; 8 bases are a match to TRBD2. Losses at the gene ends were 5 bases for V and 6 bases for J; bases not matched to a gene: 5. Germline assignment: CDR1 ENHRY and CDR2 SYGVKD. The CDR3 has 14 amino acids. The CDR3 loop is CAISRTGGAGELFF. CDR3 in DNA: TGTGCCATCAGTCGAACGGGGGGGGCCGGGGAGCTGTTTTTT.

This clonotype has just a few counts. The chain couples TRBV11-2 to TRBJ1-6, with a tentative D call TRBD1 (5 bases). The germline V gene encodes CDR1 SGHAT and CDR2 FQNNGV. V was pared by 5 bases and J by 0 bases, with 8 bases between. The CDR3 has 15 residues. CDR3 DNA sequence: TGTGCCAGCAGCATCCAGGGCTCCTATAATTCACCCCTCCACTTT. Translation: CASSIQGSYNSPLHF.

The chain combines TRBV29-1 with TRBJ2-5; 9 positions agree with TRBD1. V lost 7 bases to trimming and J lost 3 bases; unmatched junction nucleotides: 9. Germline CDR1 reads SQVTM; CDR2 reads ANQGSEA. The CDR3 runs 14 residues. The CDR3 is CSGTRGTGKETQYF. The CDR3 nucleotides read TGCAGCGGCACTCGGGGGACAGGGAAAGAGACCCAGTACTTC.

This chain joins TRBV4-1 and TRBJ2-7, with D possibly matching TRBD2 (6 bases). Per germline, CDR1 MGHRA and CDR2 YSYEKL. V dropped 0 bases and J dropped 5 bases, with 11 bases sitting between them. CDR3 size: 14 residues. CDR3 DNA: TGCGCCAGCAGCCAAGAGGCGGGGACGGACGAGCAGTACTTC. This sequence encodes CASSQEAGTDEQYF.

The rearrangement uses TRBV9 and TRBJ2-7; D tentatively fits TRBD1 or TRBD2 (5 bases each). V dropped 4 bases and J dropped 3 bases, with 14 bases sitting between them. Germline values: CDR1 SGDLS, CDR2 YYNGEE. The CDR3 has 14 residues. The CDR3 DNA reads TGTGCCAGCAGCACCGGGACGGGGAGCTACGAGCAGTACTTC. Translating it yields CASSTGTGSYEQYF.

The chain links TRBV24-1 to TRBJ2-5; D is perhaps TRBD1 (6 bases). This CDR3 spans 13 amino acids. Germline loops: CDR1 KGHDR, CDR2 SFDVKD. Trimming shortened V by 8 bases and J by 3 bases, and 12 bases separated the two germline ends. Here the CDR3 reads CATITGMKETQYF. The CDR3, as DNA: TGTGCCACCATAACAGGGATGAAAGAGACCCAGTACTTC.

The rearrangement uses TRBV7-2 and TRBJ2-1; 7 positions match TRBD2. CDR1 is SGHTA, CDR2 FQGNSA, per germline. V was pared by 5 bases and J by 5 bases, with 6 bases of the junction left unmatched. This CDR3 is 14 amino acids long. CDR3 loop: CASSTRTSDNEQFF. CDR3 DNA sequence: TGTGCCAGCAGCACACGGACTAGTGACAATGAGCAGTTCTTC.

This sequence joins TRBV20-1 and TRBJ2-7, with 10 bases lining up with TRBD2. Germline lookup yields CDR1 DFQATT and CDR2 SNEGSKA (reference sequence). The junction had 11 bases not matched to a gene; V was cut back by 5 bases and J by 7 bases. The CDR3 runs to 14 residues. CDR3 residues: CSAPQREGSREQYF. As DNA, the CDR3 is TGCAGTGCTCCACAGCGGGAGGGATCGAGAGAGCAGTACTTC.

This clonotype has more than one count but fewer than ten. A much larger clone differs from this one at a single base, so this may be a read error. This chain's CDR3 is CASSDFTGSNYGYAF. CDR3 DNA: TGCGCCAGCAGTGACTTCACAGGGTCCAACTATGGCTACGCCTTC. The genes are TRBV10-2 and TRBJ1-2, with D possibly TRBD1 on 6 matching bases. This CDR3 has 15 residues. Per the germline V gene, CDR1 is WSHSY and CDR2 is SAAADI.

This clonotype was seen just once. V usage is TRBV24-1 and J usage is TRBJ2-1; D gene ambiguous. With 8 bases removed from V and 10 bases from J, the gap between germline ends came to 20 bases. The length of the CDR3 is 14 residues. CDR1 is KGHDR, CDR2 SFDVKD, per germline. The CDR3 sequence is CATTPGLGGYEQFF. In DNA, the CDR3 is TGTGCCACCACTCCTGGGCTCGGCGGCTACGAGCAGTTCTTC.

Turning to this clonotype: A junction boundary mismatches the germline segment, possibly from a read error. V and J are TRBV9 and TRBJ2-7, with no clear D. Germline lookup yields CDR1 SGDLS and CDR2 YYNGEE. The CDR3 is 12 amino acids. The CDR3: CVSSVGDTEQYF. DNA of the CDR3: TGTGTCAGCAGCGTAGGTGACACCGAGCAGTATTTC.

This clonotype occurred once. The gene calls are TRBV14 and TRBJ2-7; D not resolved. Per germline, CDR1 SGHDN and CDR2 FVKESK. The CDR3 has 15 residues. The V end was cut by 0 bases, the J end by 2 bases, with 11 bases between. CDR3 in DNA: TGTGCCAGCAGCCAAGAGTACCAGAGCCCCTACGAGCAGTACTTC. This gives the protein CASSQEYQSPYEQYF.

The rearrangement joins TRBV2 to TRBJ2-7, with no clear D. V gave up 6 bases and J gave up 1 base, with 7 bases separating them. This CDR3 contains 12 residues. Germline CDR1 and CDR2: SNHLY and FYNNEI. CDR3 region: CASRLESYEQYF. The CDR3 DNA is TGTGCCAGCAGATTAGAGTCCTACGAGCAGTACTTC.

The V call is TRBV20-1, the J call TRBJ2-1, with 10 bases identical to TRBD1. This CDR3 region has 16 residues. V shed 0 bases and J 2 bases; nucleotides not matched to a gene: 4. Germline lookup yields CDR1 DFQATT and CDR2 SNEGSKA (reference sequence). CDR3: CSARDPGQGTYNEQFF. Here the CDR3 DNA reads TGCAGTGCTAGAGATCCGGGACAGGGGACCTACAATGAGCAGTTCTTC.

V and J are TRBV24-1 and TRBJ1-1; tentative D call: TRBD1 (5 bases). This CDR3 is built from 13 residues. Trimming removed 5 bases at V and 4 bases at J, with 10 bases between. Germline V gives CDR1 KGHDR, CDR2 SFDVKD. The CDR3 loop is CATSVPGSTEAFF. CDR3 in DNA: TGTGCCACCAGTGTCCCAGGGAGCACTGAAGCTTTCTTT.

The chain couples TRBV2 to TRBJ2-5; D is tentatively TRBD1 or TRBD2 (6 bases each). Between the trimmed V and J ends, which lost 11 bases and 5 bases, there was a span of 9 bases. Germline V lookup: CDR1 SNHLY, CDR2 FYNNEI. The CDR3 loop spans 10 amino acids. This chain's CDR3 is CAGGQETQYF. The CDR3 region has the DNA TGTGCCGGGGGGCAGGAGACCCAGTACTTC.

This clonotype was seen more than once but under ten times. The genes are TRBV20-1 and TRBJ2-7; weak D call: TRBD1 (5 bases). Trimming left V 6 bases short and J 3 bases short, with 21 bases between. The CDR3 extends over 15 amino acids. Germline V CDR1 and CDR2: DFQATT, SNEGSKA (reference sequence). The CDR3 region is CSASLSTKGDYEQYF. In nucleotides, the CDR3 is TGCAGTGCCTCACTCAGCACGAAAGGGGACTACGAGCAGTACTTC.

The chain uses TRBV12-3 or TRBV12-4 and TRBJ2-1; D tentatively fits TRBD1 or TRBD2 (5 bases each). CDR3 length equals 13 residues. Trimming left V 3 bases short and J 10 bases short, with 13 bases between. The CDR3 region is CASSLRGDSEQFF. The CDR3 bases are TGTGCCAGCAGTTTGAGGGGAGACAGCGAGCAGTTCTTC.